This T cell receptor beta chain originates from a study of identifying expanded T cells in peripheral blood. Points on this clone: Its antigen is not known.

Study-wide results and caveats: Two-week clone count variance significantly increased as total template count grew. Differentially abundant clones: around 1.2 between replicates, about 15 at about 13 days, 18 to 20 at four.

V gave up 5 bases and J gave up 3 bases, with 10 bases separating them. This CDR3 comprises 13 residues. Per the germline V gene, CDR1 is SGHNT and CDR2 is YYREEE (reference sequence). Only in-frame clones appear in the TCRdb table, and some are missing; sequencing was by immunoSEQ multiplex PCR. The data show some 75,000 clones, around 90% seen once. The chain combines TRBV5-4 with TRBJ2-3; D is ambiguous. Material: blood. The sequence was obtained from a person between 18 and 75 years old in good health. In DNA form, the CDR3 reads TGTGCCAGCAGTGGACCTGGGACAGATACGCAGTATTTT. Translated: CASSGPGTDTQYF.